The TCR beta chain described here comes from a study of T cell changes during pregnancy in multiple sclerosis (dated by TCRdb to the late 2010s). Context from the whole study: In women with multiple sclerosis, the researchers looked at how the T cell repertoire shifted as pregnancy progressed.

The CDR3 has 15 amino acids, counting the end cysteine and phenylalanine. The sequence is cut down to CDR3 DNA, 45 bases in frame from base 1. The junction shows trimming of 1 base on V and 0 bases on J, plus 10 bases between the germline ends. The germline V gene gives CDR1 as LGHNA and CDR2 as YNFKEQ. Libraries were prepared through the immunoSEQ multiplex PCR assay. TCRdb took over this immuneACCESS table, retaining in-frame rearrangements with V and J assigned. Such tables are incomplete; in checked studies, under half of the missing clones stem from an unresolved V gene, and the remainder is unexplained. The sample records 70,000 to 95,000 clones, 85% to 95% of which are singletons. The ten largest account for approximately 4.7% of the sample. This clone was found once. Its antigen is currently not known. No quality values exist for individual bases; no much larger clone is one base distant.

The sequences come from peripheral blood, collected in the first trimester of pregnancy. This sequence originates from a female donor with multiple sclerosis, enrolled in a pregnancy study. The V gene is TRBV4-2 and the J gene is TRBJ2-7; the best D guess is TRBD1, with 5 bases matching. The DNA sequence is TGTGCCAGCAGCCAAGTTGGCAGGGTCTCCTACGAGCAGTACTTC. The encoded protein is CASSQVGRVSYEQYF.